Reported below is one T cell receptor beta chain. Clones were read by immunoSEQ multiplex PCR, and TCRdb kept only the in-frame ones, dropping some. Of 9,500 to 13,000 clones detected, 89% appear once; the ten largest clones hold 2.2%. The V and J ends lost 8 bases and 2 bases, in that order; junction bases with no gene match: 4. Germline V gene sequence: CDR1 SQVTM, CDR2 ANQGSEA. The length of the CDR3 is 12 residues. This record comes from a study of tumor T cells in aggressive B-cell lymphoma. Sample: tumor tissue. This TCR came from an adult with diffuse large B cell lymphoma. This chain links TRBV29-1 with TRBJ2-3; 7 positions agree with TRBD1. This CDR3 is CSLTGSTDTQYF. The CDR3 DNA is TGCAGCCTGACAGGGTCCACAGATACGCAGTATTTT.